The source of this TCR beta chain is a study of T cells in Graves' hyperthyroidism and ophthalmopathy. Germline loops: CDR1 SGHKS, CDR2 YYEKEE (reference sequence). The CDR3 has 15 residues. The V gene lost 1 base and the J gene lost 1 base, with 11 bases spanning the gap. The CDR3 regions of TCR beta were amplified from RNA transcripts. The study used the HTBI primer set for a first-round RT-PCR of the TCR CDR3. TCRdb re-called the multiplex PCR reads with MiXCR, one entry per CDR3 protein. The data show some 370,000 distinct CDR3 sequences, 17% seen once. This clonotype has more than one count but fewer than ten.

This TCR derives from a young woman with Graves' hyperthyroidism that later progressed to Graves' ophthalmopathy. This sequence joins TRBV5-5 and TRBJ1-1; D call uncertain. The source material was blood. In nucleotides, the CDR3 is TGTGCCAGCAGCTTGAAGGCAGGTCGGAACACTGAAGCTTTCTTT. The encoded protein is CASSLKAGRNTEAFF.